These T cell receptor beta chains were read from a single sample in a study of blood T cell repertoires in COVID-19. Data came from immunoSEQ multiplex PCR; TCRdb stores just in-frame clones and leaves some out. The sample comprises some 170,000 clones, approximately 83% of which are singletons, and 7% rests with the top ten. The sample was peripheral blood. All receptors come from a woman in her 40s with COVID-19, enrolled during active disease. Each CDR3 is given with its conserved first and last residue. D genes are given only for firm matches. Only part of the rows carry a size: once, few, many, or a class if the clone is expanded.

d_gene	abundance	v_gene	j_gene	CDR3nt	CDR3aa
-	-	TRBV3-1/TRBV3-2	TRBJ1-1	TGTGCCAGCAGCCTGACTGCAGGGTTTGGGAACACTGAAGCTTTCTTT	CASSLTAGFGNTEAFF
-	-	TRBV9	TRBJ1-2	TGTGCCAGCAACTCCGAAAGCTATGGCTACACCTTC	CASNSESYGYTF
-	once	TRBV2	TRBJ1-2	TGTGCCAGTCCTAGGTTGTTGGCGGACTACTATGGCTACACCTTC	CASPRLLADYYGYTF
-	once	TRBV5-1	TRBJ1-5	TGCGCCAGCAGCTTCGGGGGGGATCAGCCCCAGCATTTT	CASSFGGDQPQHF
-	once	TRBV7-6	TRBJ2-5	TGTGCCAGCAGCTTAGCTTTTTCGGGGACTCGCGGGACCCAGTACTTC	CASSLAFSGTRGTQYF
TRBD2	-	TRBV5-1	TRBJ2-2	TGCGCCAGCAGCTTAACTAGCGGGACGACCGGGGAGCTGTTTTTT	CASSLTSGTTGELFF
TRBD2	-	TRBV11-2	TRBJ2-3	TGTGCCAGCAGCTTAGACGGGCGGGGGTACAATACGCAGTATTTT	CASSLDGRGYNTQYF
-	-	TRBV5-5	TRBJ1-2	TGTGCCAGCAGCTTGGTGCGAGCTAACTATGGCTACACCTTC	CASSLVRANYGYTF
-	-	TRBV27	TRBJ2-5	TGTGCCAGCAGTGGGTTCAGGGAGACCCAGTACTTC	CASSGFRETQYF
-	-	TRBV3-1/TRBV3-2	TRBJ1-3	TGTGCCAGCAGCCAAGAAGCGGGGGGCACTGGAAACACCATATATTTT	CASSQEAGGTGNTIYF
-	-	TRBV5-1	TRBJ1-1	TGCGCCAGCAGCACTTGGGGCCAAGCGAACACTGAAGCTTTCTTT	CASSTWGQANTEAFF
-	-	TRBV6-5	TRBJ1-1	TGTGCCAGCATCGAATTCTGGGGGGGAAGGGCTGAAGCTTTCTTT	CASIEFWGGRAEAFF
TRBD2	-	TRBV9	TRBJ2-3	TGTGCCAGCAGCGCCCGACTAGCGGGAGGAGGTGGGAGTACAGATACGCAGTATTTT	CASSARLAGGGGSTDTQYF
-	-	TRBV6-5	TRBJ2-2	TGTGCCAGCAGCAGGTCTAGGGGGAACACCGGGGAGCTGTTTTTT	CASSRSRGNTGELFF
-	-	TRBV11-2	TRBJ2-1	TGTGCCAGCAGCTTATGGGCTAATGAGCAGTTCTTC	CASSLWANEQFF
TRBD1	-	TRBV5-6	TRBJ1-2	TGTGCCAGCAGCCGCCTCGACAGGGCGCGAGGGGATGGCTACACCTTC	CASSRLDRARGDGYTF
-	-	TRBV10-1	TRBJ2-7	TGCGCCAGCAGCGATCGACACCGCCCTCCCTACGAGCAGTACTTC	CASSDRHRPPYEQYF
TRBD1	few	TRBV20-1	TRBJ2-7	TGCAGTGTTACGGACAGGGCCGAGCAGTACTTC	CSVTDRAEQYF
TRBD1	-	TRBV6-5	TRBJ1-2	TGTGCCAGCAGTTACTCCCCGGACAGGGGCTACACCTTC	CASSYSPDRGYTF
-	-	TRBV28	TRBJ1-2	TGTGCCAGCAGTTTATTGACAGACAGATATGGCTACACCTTC	CASSLLTDRYGYTF
TRBD1	-	TRBV3-1/TRBV3-2	TRBJ2-3	TGTGCCAGCAGCCAAGACCGGACAGGGTCTAGCACAGATACGCAGTATTTT	CASSQDRTGSSTDTQYF
TRBD2	-	TRBV9	TRBJ2-3	TGTGCCAGCAGCGAGGGACTAGCGGATGGCACAGATACGCAGTATTTT	CASSEGLADGTDTQYF
TRBD1	-	TRBV9	TRBJ1-2	TGTGCCAGCAGATCCGGGACAGGGGAAGGCTACACCTTC	CASRSGTGEGYTF
-	-	TRBV6-5	TRBJ1-2	TGTGCCAGCAGCTCGGACAGAGGGAGCCTAAGGGGCTACACCTTC	CASSSDRGSLRGYTF
-	-	TRBV5-1	TRBJ1-1	TGCGCCAGCAGCATGGGACAGAACACTGAAGCTTTCTTT	CASSMGQNTEAFF
TRBD1	-	TRBV15	TRBJ1-1	TGTGCCACCAGCAGGGATGGGGGACAGGGGGGCACTGAAGCTTTCTTT	CATSRDGGQGGTEAFF
TRBD1	-	TRBV7-3	TRBJ2-4	TGTGCCAGCAGCTTAGGACCGGACAGGATGGGAAACATTCAGTACTTC	CASSLGPDRMGNIQYF
TRBD1	-	TRBV6-5	TRBJ1-6	TGTGCCAGCAGTTCCGCCGGGAGGGGGCTCCTCCACTTT	CASSSAGRGLLHF
TRBD1	-	TRBV18	TRBJ1-5	TGTGCCAGCTCCCCAAATGACAGGGTCTTCGGGCAGCCCCAGCATTTT	CASSPNDRVFGQPQHF
TRBD1	-	TRBV7-9	TRBJ1-1	TGTGCCAGCAGCCAGGGACAGGGCAAGGCTGAAGCTTTCTTT	CASSQGQGKAEAFF
TRBD2	few	TRBV18	TRBJ2-1	TGTGCCAGCTCACCAAGACTAGCGGGAGTGTTCGATGAGCAGTTCTTC	CASSPRLAGVFDEQFF
-	-	TRBV14	TRBJ2-2	TGTGCCAGCAGCGCACCCGGGGTAAACACCGGGGAGCTGTTTTTT	CASSAPGVNTGELFF
-	once	TRBV29-1	TRBJ1-1	TGCAGCGTTGAGGCAGGCACTGAAGCTTTCTTT	CSVEAGTEAFF
-	-	TRBV7-3	TRBJ1-6	TGTGCCAGCAGCGAGGGGAGGGCTAATTCACCCCTCCACTTT	CASSEGRANSPLHF
-	-	TRBV6-5	TRBJ1-5	TGTGCCAGCAGTTACTCGCTTAGTCAGCCCCAGCATTTT	CASSYSLSQPQHF
TRBD1	once	TRBV6-2/TRBV6-3	TRBJ1-1	TGTGCCAGCAGTTACTCGAGGGGGCCCGGCACTGAAGCTTTCTTT	CASSYSRGPGTEAFF
-	-	TRBV20-1	TRBJ2-3	TGCAGCCTCCTAAGCACAGATACGCAGTATTTT	CSLLSTDTQYF
-	-	TRBV29-1	TRBJ1-4	TGCAGCGTTGAAGATCTTCCGGGGGGGCTGTTTTTT	CSVEDLPGGLFF
TRBD1	-	TRBV19	TRBJ1-5	TGTGCCAGTAGTCACCGATCATCAAGAGGGGCAGGGGGTCGGCAGCCCCAGCATTTT	CASSHRSSRGAGGRQPQHF
-	-	TRBV7-2	TRBJ1-2	TGTGCCAGCAGCCCCAGGGTGCACTATGGCTACACCTTC	CASSPRVHYGYTF
-	-	TRBV5-1	TRBJ2-7	TGCGCCAGCAGCGCAAAAGGTCAGACAACCTACGAGCAGTACTTC	CASSAKGQTTYEQYF
-	-	TRBV5-4	TRBJ2-1	TGTGCCAGCAGCCCACTCTCCCATGAGCAGTTCTTC	CASSPLSHEQFF
-	-	TRBV9	TRBJ1-4	TGTGCCAGCACGACATCGGGATATGAAAAACTGTTTTTT	CASTTSGYEKLFF
-	-	TRBV19	TRBJ1-1	TGTGCCTCTTTACGTCGGGGGATAAACACTGAAGCTTTCTTT	CASLRRGINTEAFF
TRBD1	-	TRBV24-1	TRBJ2-5	TGTGCCACCAGTGATTTCTCTGGACAGGGGGTAAGGACCCAGTACTTC	CATSDFSGQGVRTQYF
TRBD1	-	TRBV29-1	TRBJ2-5	TGCAGCGTCCGGACAGGAAAAGAGACCCAGTACTTC	CSVRTGKETQYF
TRBD2	-	TRBV11-3	TRBJ2-3	TGTGCCAGCAGCCCGGACGGGGGGTTTAGCACAGATACGCAGTATTTT	CASSPDGGFSTDTQYF
TRBD1	-	TRBV19	TRBJ2-7	TGTGCCAGCAGCACAGGGGTTTGGGGGCAGTACTTC	CASSTGVWGQYF
TRBD1	once	TRBV18	TRBJ1-1	TGTGCCAGCTCAGATCAGGGGGTACCCACTGAAGCTTTCTTT	CASSDQGVPTEAFF
-	-	TRBV12-3/TRBV12-4	TRBJ1-3	TGTGCCAGTTTGGGGCCTGGAAACACCATATATTTT	CASLGPGNTIYF
-	-	TRBV6-5	TRBJ1-6	TGTGCCAGCAGACCCCGACAGAATTCACCCCTCCACTTT	CASRPRQNSPLHF
-	-	TRBV25-1	TRBJ2-1	TGTGCCAGCAGTGAACTTACGACTGCGGGGGCCATGGGGAATGAGCAGTTCTTC	CASSELTTAGAMGNEQFF
-	once	TRBV6-4	TRBJ1-1	TGTGCCAGCAGTTATGGAGGGAACACTGAAGCTTTCTTT	CASSYGGNTEAFF
-	once	TRBV12-3/TRBV12-4	TRBJ1-2	TGTGCCAGCACCCTCGGTCTGGGCGGCTACACCTTC	CASTLGLGGYTF
-	-	TRBV6-5	TRBJ1-2	TGTGCCAGCAAGGCGGGGTGGGTAGGTGGCTACACCTTC	CASKAGWVGGYTF
TRBD1	-	TRBV19	TRBJ2-7	TGTGCCAGTAGTACTTACAGACAGGGGGACTCCTACGAGCAGTACTTC	CASSTYRQGDSYEQYF
-	-	TRBV7-6	TRBJ2-1	TGTGCCAGCAGCTTAGAGCGGGATGAGCAGTTCTTC	CASSLERDEQFF